Listed below are T cell receptor beta chains from one sample, sequenced in a study of CD8 T cells in ankylosing spondylitis. Each CDR3 protein is one row after TCRdb ran MiXCR on the 5' RACE reads. This sample has approximately 220,000 distinct CDR3 sequences, with under 12% found just once. The sequencing input was blood, either unsorted or a sorted T cell fraction (not recorded which). These receptors were collected from a male donor with ankylosing spondylitis or in good health (not recorded which). Both conserved end residues are part of each CDR3. Fields, in order: clone size, J gene, D gene, V gene, CDR3 DNA, CDR3 protein. The D gene is left open where the match is weak. A row's size may be missing; if present it is once, few, many or a size class.

many,TRBJ1-3,-,TRBV5-1,TGCGCCAGCAGCTCCGCGCCAACCGGCTCTGGAAACACCATATATTTT,CASSSAPTGSGNTIYF
many,TRBJ2-2,-,TRBV20-1,TGCAGTGCTAGAGATCCCAGGGGGGATTGGGCCGGGGAGCTGTTTTTT,CSARDPRGDWAGELFF
many,TRBJ2-1,-,TRBV2,TGTGCCAGCAGTGACACGGCAGGGGAAAACAATGAGCAGTTCTTC,CASSDTAGENNEQFF
many,TRBJ2-3,TRBD2,TRBV11-2,TGTGCCAGCAGCTTAAACCTCTTCGGCGGGGGGTTCACAGATACGCAGTATTTT,CASSLNLFGGGFTDTQYF
many,TRBJ2-4,TRBD1,TRBV5-1,TGCGCCAGCAGCTTCGGGACAGATCAAAACATTCAGTACTTC,CASSFGTDQNIQYF
many,TRBJ1-1,-,TRBV7-8,TGTGCCAGCAGCTTTTCCAGTCGGAACACTGAAGCTTTCTTT,CASSFSSRNTEAFF
many,TRBJ2-4,-,TRBV7-8,TGTGCCAGCAGTCACAGGGATGTCAAAAACATTCAGTACTTC,CASSHRDVKNIQYF
many,TRBJ1-2,-,TRBV5-1,TGCGCCAGCAGCTTGGACCCAACGACAGGATATGGCTACACCTTC,CASSLDPTTGYGYTF
few,TRBJ2-3,TRBD2,TRBV20-1,TGCAGTGCTAGAGATACCGGGGGGGCCGGCGGCACAGATACGCAGTATTTT,CSARDTGGAGGTDTQYF
many,TRBJ2-1,-,TRBV20-1,TGCAGTGCTAGCCGGACACAGGGAAGGCAGTTCTTC,CSASRTQGRQFF
-,TRBJ1-1,TRBD1,TRBV6-1,TGTGCCAGCAGCCCGCCGGGACAGTGGGGGAAAGCTTTCTTT,CASSPPGQWGKAFF
-,TRBJ1-1,-,TRBV3-1,TGTGCCAGCAGCCACACAGGGTTTTACACTGAAGCTTTCTTT,CASSHTGFYTEAFF
-,TRBJ1-2,-,TRBV5-1,TGCGCCAGCAGCTTGAACACCAAAAACTATGGCTACACCTTC,CASSLNTKNYGYTF
many,TRBJ1-2,TRBD1,TRBV20-1,TGCAGTGCTTCCGGGACAGGGGGCCTCCAATTATCGCCCCGCTTC,CSASGTGGLQLSPRF
few,TRBJ2-4,-,TRBV12-3/TRBV12-4,TGTGCCAGCAGCTGGGCGGGGCAGGGGGGCAACATTCAGTACTTC,CASSWAGQGGNIQYF
many,TRBJ2-1,TRBD2,TRBV9,TGTGCCAGCAGCGTTAGCGGGGGGAGATTCGATGAGCAGTTCTTC,CASSVSGGRFDEQFF
-,TRBJ2-3,-,TRBV2,TGTGCCAGCAGTGGCAGGGCCGATACGCAGTATTTT,CASSGRADTQYF
many,TRBJ2-3,-,TRBV9,TGTGCCAGCAGCCCCCTCTTTGGAGATACGCAGTATTTT,CASSPLFGDTQYF
many,TRBJ2-1,-,TRBV24-1,TGTGCCACCAGTGAGGAGTTCTACAATGAGCAGTTCTTC,CATSEEFYNEQFF
few,TRBJ2-1,-,TRBV6-5,TGTGCCAGCAGTTCCCAAGGGGGGGGTTACAATGAGCAGTTCTTC,CASSSQGGGYNEQFF
many,TRBJ1-6,-,TRBV20-1,TGCAGTGCTAAGCCCCCCTGGACCATATATAATTCACCCCTCCACTTT,CSAKPPWTIYNSPLHF
many,TRBJ2-1,-,TRBV6-2/TRBV6-3,TGTGCCAGCAGTCCCGAGGGAGTGAGCTCCTACAATGAGCAGTTCTTC,CASSPEGVSSYNEQFF
many,TRBJ2-5,-,TRBV7-3,TGTGCCAGCAGCCCTATCGTGGGGGGACCCCAAGAGACCCAGTACTTC,CASSPIVGGPQETQYF
many,TRBJ2-7,TRBD1,TRBV5-1,TGCGCCAGCAGCTTCGGACAGGGGGTATACGAGCAGTACTTC,CASSFGQGVYEQYF
-,TRBJ2-3,-,TRBV5-8,TGTGCCAGCAGCTTGGGATCCCGGTACGGAGATACGCAGTATTTT,CASSLGSRYGDTQYF
-,TRBJ1-5,-,TRBV12-3/TRBV12-4,TGTGCCAGCAGCAACCCTTTGCGGCCCCAGCATTTT,CASSNPLRPQHF
many,TRBJ2-7,-,TRBV12-3/TRBV12-4,TGTGCCAGCAGCAAGCTAGCGAGCTACGAGCAGTACTTC,CASSKLASYEQYF
many,TRBJ1-5,-,TRBV29-1,TGCAGCGTTGAGGGCTCGGGCAATCAGCCCCAGCATTTT,CSVEGSGNQPQHF
many,TRBJ1-1,-,TRBV29-1,TGCAGCGTTCTGCCCATTAAAGGGGAGAACACTGAAGCTTTCTTT,CSVLPIKGENTEAFF
-,TRBJ1-5,-,TRBV14,TGTGCCAGCAGCCAAAGCAGGGATCAGCCCCAGCATTTT,CASSQSRDQPQHF
many,TRBJ2-3,-,TRBV5-1,TGCGCCAGCAGCACAAGCACAGATACGCAGTATTTT,CASSTSTDTQYF
many,TRBJ2-7,-,TRBV12-3/TRBV12-4,TGTGCCAGCAGGTATACCGGGAGATCCTACGAGCAGTACTTC,CASRYTGRSYEQYF
many,TRBJ2-5,-,TRBV12-3/TRBV12-4,TGTGCCAGCAGTTCTCGGACGGGTAGACAAGAGACCCAGTACTTC,CASSSRTGRQETQYF
-,TRBJ2-2,TRBD1,TRBV3-1,TGTGCCAGCAGCCAATCCGGGACAGGGGAGGTAGACACCGGGGAGCTGTTTTTT,CASSQSGTGEVDTGELFF
few,TRBJ1-3,-,TRBV28,TGTGCCAGCAGTTTCATAAGGGGATCTGGAAACACCATATATTTT,CASSFIRGSGNTIYF